Described below is a single T cell receptor (beta chain) sequence and its context. Its antigen remains unknown. The record originates from a study of cytomegalovirus exposure and HLA in healthy donors. Regarding the study as a whole: The authors judged a highly shared variant cluster likely a sequencing artifact. The HLA-A and HLA-B alleles of most subjects were reportedly predicted accurately from TCR beta sequences. Later analysis indicated greater clonal expansion among HLA-associated TCR beta chains than among equally common other chains. TCR beta V segments were, for the most part, productive about 87% or about 30% of the time in an earlier analysis.

The V and J ends lost 7 bases and 9 bases respectively, with 21 bases between them. There are 14 residues in the CDR3. Germline CDR1 MNHNY, CDR2 SVGAGI (reference sequence). PCR employed 60 Vbeta and 13 Jbeta primers. Only in-frame clones appear in the TCRdb table, and some are missing; sequencing was by immunoSEQ multiplex PCR. The sample holds about 120,000 clones; under 85% are singletons and the top ten take roughly 11%. This TCR derives from a man aged 40-49 years in good health and CMV-seropositive. J is TRBJ2-5 and V is TRBV6-6; D may be TRBD1 (8 bases). Sequencing input: PBMCs. CDR3 DNA sequence: TGTGCCAGCATCCTACAGGGGGGGAGTGGGGCCCAGTACTTC. Translating gives CASILQGGSGAQYF.